What follows describes a single T cell receptor beta chain. Its antigen is currently not known. No base qualities exist here, and no much larger clone lies one base off it. Per the germline V gene, MNHNS is the CDR1 and SASEGT is the CDR2. The CDR3 goes from the cysteine to the phenylalanine over 14 residues. Only the CDR3 DNA stays, 42 bases, in frame from base 1. At the junction V is shortened by 6 bases and J by 4 bases; bases outside the gene matches: 3. The data are from a study of response to subunit inactivated influenza vaccine (dated by TCRdb to 2016 to 2019). For the wider study: Deep quantitative T cell receptor repertoire profiling was used in the study to track responses to a trivalent subunit inactivated influenza vaccine. General conclusions and limits of the study: The authors proposed that each seasonal influenza vaccination may bring in only a limited number of new T cells.

Library preparation employed RT-PCR. Instrument on record: Illumina HiSeq 2500. TCRdb's own reprocessing of the public reads used fastp at Q25 and MiXCR and kept productive beta chains. Here each entry gathers all rows of one CDR3 protein and keeps the most common genes and DNA. This sample has about 780,000 distinct CDR3 sequences in its table, and roughly 18% of those were observed once. Roughly a tenth of the sample is in the top ten clones. Sequenced here: PBMCs from blood, sampled about 5 days after vaccination. This receptor chain uses TRBV6-1 and TRBJ2-6; the junction holds 7 bases that match TRBD1. This clonotype originated in a man aged 50-60 years who received an inactivated influenza vaccine. Donor details come from another sample of the same person, matched by shared clones. The DNA reads TGTGCCAGCAGCTGGGGACAGGGGGCCAACGTCCTGACTTTC. This yields the protein CASSWGQGANVLTF.